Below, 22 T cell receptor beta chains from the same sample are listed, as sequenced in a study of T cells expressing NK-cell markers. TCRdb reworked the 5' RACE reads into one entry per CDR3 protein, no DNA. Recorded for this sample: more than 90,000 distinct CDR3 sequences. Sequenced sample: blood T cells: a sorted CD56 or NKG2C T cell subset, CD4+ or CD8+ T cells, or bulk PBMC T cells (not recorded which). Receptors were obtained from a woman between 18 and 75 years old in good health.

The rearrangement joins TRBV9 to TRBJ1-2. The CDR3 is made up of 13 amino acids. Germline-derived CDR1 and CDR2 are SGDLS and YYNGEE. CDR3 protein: CASSVAGGQGYTF.

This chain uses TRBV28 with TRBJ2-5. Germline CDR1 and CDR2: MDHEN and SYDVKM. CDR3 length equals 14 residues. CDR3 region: CASSSRIRKETQYF.

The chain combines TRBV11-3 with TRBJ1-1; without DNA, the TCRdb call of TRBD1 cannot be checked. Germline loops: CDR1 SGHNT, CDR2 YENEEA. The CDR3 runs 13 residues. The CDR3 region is CASSLEWQGEAFF.

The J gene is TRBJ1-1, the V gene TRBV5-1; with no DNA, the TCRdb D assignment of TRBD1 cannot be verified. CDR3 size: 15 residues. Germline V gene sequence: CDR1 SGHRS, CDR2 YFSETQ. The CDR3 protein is CASSPAGQGWPEAFF.

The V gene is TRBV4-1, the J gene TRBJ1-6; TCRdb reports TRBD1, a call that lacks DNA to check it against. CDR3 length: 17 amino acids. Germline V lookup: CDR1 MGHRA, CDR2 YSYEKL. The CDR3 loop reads CASSQARDRGFNSPLHF.

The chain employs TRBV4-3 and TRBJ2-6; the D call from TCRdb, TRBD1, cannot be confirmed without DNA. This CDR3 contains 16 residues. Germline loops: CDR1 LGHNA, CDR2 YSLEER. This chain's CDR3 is CASSQDGRGYANVLTF.

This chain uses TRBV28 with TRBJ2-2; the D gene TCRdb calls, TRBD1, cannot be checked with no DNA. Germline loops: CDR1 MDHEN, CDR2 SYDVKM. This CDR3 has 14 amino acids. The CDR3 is CASSFRQVTGELFF. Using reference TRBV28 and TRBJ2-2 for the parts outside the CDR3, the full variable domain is DVKVTQSSRYLVKRTGEKVFLECVQDMDHENMFWYRQDPGLGLRLIYFSYDVKMKEKGDIPEGYSVSREKKERFSLILESASTNQTSMYLCASSFRQVTGELFFGEGSRLTVL.

The CDR3 is CASSLAISQGEAFF. The V and J genes are TRBV7-2 and TRBJ1-1; the TRBD1 assignment by TCRdb is unverifiable without DNA. CDR1 is SGHTA, CDR2 FQGNSA, per germline. The CDR3 is 14 residues long.

This CDR3 is CASSYPGLAEPLEQFF. The chain combines TRBV6-2 or TRBV6-3 with TRBJ2-1; TCRdb's D call, TRBD2, is unchecked because there is no DNA. Germline lookup yields CDR1 MNHEY and CDR2 SVGEGT. The CDR3 spans 16 residues.

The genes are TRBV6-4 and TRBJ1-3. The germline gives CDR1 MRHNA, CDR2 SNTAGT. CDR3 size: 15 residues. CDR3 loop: CASNPEGHSGNTIYF.

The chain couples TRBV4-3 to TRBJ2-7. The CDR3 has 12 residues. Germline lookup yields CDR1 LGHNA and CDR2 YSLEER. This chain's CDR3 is CASSQGGYEQYF.

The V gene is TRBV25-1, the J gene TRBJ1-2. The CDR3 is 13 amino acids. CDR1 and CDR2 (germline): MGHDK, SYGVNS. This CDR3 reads CASSKNSLRGYTF.

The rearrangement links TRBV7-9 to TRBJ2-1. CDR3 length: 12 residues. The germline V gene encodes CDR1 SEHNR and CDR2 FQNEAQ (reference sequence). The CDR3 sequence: CASSLFSNEQFF.

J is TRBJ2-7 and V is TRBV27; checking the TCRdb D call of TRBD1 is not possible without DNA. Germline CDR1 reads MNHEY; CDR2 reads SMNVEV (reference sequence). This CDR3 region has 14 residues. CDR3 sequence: CASSVGQGSYEQYF.

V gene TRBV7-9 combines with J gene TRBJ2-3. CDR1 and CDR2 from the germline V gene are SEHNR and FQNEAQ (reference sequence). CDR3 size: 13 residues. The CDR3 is CASSSELTDTQYF. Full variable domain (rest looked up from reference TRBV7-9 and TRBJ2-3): DTGVSQNPRHKITKRGQNVTFRCDPISEHNRLYWYRQTLGQGPEFLTYFQNEAQLEKSRLLSDRFSAERPKGSFSTLEIQRTEQGDSAMYLCASSSELTDTQYFGPGTRLTVL.

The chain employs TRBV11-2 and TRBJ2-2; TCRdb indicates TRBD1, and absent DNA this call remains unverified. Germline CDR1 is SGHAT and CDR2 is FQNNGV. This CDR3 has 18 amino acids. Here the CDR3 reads CASSLDQGKAPNTGELFF.

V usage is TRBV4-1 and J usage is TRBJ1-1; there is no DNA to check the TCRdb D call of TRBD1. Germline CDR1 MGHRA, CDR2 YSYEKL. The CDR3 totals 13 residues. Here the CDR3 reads CASSQWQGLGAFF.

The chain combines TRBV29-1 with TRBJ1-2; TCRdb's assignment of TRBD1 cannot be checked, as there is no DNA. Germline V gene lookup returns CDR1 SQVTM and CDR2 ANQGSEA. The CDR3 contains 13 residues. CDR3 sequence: CSVEDGSRGGYTF.

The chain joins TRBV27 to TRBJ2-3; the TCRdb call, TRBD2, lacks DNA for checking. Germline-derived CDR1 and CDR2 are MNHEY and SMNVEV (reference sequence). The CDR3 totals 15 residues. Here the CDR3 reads CASSLGGSWTDTQYF.

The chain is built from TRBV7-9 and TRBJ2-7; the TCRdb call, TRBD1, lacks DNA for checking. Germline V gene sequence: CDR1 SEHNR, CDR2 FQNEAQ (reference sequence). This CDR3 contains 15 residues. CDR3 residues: CASSNGTGPSYEQYF.

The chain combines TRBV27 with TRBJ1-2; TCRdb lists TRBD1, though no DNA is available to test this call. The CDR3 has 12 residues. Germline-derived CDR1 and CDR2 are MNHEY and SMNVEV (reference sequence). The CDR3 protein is CASSPDRGGYTF.

The CDR3 sequence is CSAASTGDTEAFF. The chain is built from TRBV20-1 and TRBJ1-1; there is no DNA to check the TCRdb D call of TRBD1. Germline-derived CDR1 and CDR2 are DFQATT and SNEGSKA (reference sequence). There are 13 residues in the CDR3.